A single sample is the source of the 5 T cell receptor beta chains below, sequenced in a study of blood T cell repertoires in COVID-19. This table comes from immunoSEQ multiplex PCR, and its TCRdb copy is limited to in-frame clones, with some not included. The table records fewer than 300,000 clones, about 89% of them present only once. Sequenced input: peripheral blood. The receptors originated from a man under 40 with acute or convalescent COVID-19.

This sequence joins TRBV28 and TRBJ1-5; 8 bases fit TRBD1. Trimming at V came to 5 bases and at J to 4 bases, leaving 7 bases not matched to a gene. The CDR3 has 15 residues. Germline V lookup: CDR1 MDHEN, CDR2 SYDVKM. CDR3: CASSPPGQGNQPQHF. CDR3 bases: TGTGCCAGCAGTCCCCCCGGACAGGGAAATCAGCCCCAGCATTTT.

V is TRBV6-6 and J is TRBJ2-2; 11 bases fit TRBD1. The V gene's germline CDR1 is MNHNY and CDR2 SVGAGI (reference sequence). V was pared by 2 bases and J by 7 bases, with 6 bases of the junction left unmatched. The CDR3 runs to 16 residues. Written as DNA, the CDR3 is TGTGCCAGCAGTTACAGGACAGGGGGCGAGGGCGGGGAGCTGTTTTTT. As protein: CASSYRTGGEGGELFF.

The rearrangement links TRBV5-1 to TRBJ2-1, with a weak D call TRBD1 (6 bases). The CDR3 loop spans 16 amino acids. Germline assignment: CDR1 SGHRS and CDR2 YFSETQ. Trimming removed 4 bases from V and 4 bases from J, with 18 bases in between. The CDR3, as DNA: TGCGCCAGCAGCCCAAGGCAGGGGCAGGGATACAATGAGCAGTTCTTC. Translation gives CASSPRQGQGYNEQFF.

In its sample, this clone was seen a few times. The genes are TRBV24-1 and TRBJ2-1, with D maybe TRBD2 (5 bases). There are 16 residues in the CDR3. Germline V gives CDR1 KGHDR, CDR2 SFDVKD. V lost 0 bases, J lost 7 bases, and 15 bases lay in between. The CDR3 coding sequence is TGTGCCACCAGTGATTTGCAGAGACGGGGTCGAAATGAGCAGTTCTTC. Its protein product is CATSDLQRRGRNEQFF.

This chain uses TRBV6-4 with TRBJ1-2; 8 nucleotides match TRBD1. V gave up 8 bases and J gave up 7 bases; unmatched junction bases: 9. Per the germline V gene, CDR1 is MRHNA and CDR2 is SNTAGT. The CDR3 totals 13 residues. The CDR3 DNA is TGTGCCAGCTCTCGGTCCAGGGGGCTTGGCTACACCTTC. The encoded protein is CASSRSRGLGYTF.